A selection of T cell receptor beta chains follows, all from one sample in a study of shared clonotypes between healthy human individuals. Clones were sequenced by immunoSEQ multiplex PCR, and TCRdb holds only the in-frame ones, with some missing. Among millions of clones listed, 85% to 95% were seen once. The sample was naive CD8+ T cells from PBMCs. The receptors were sampled from a man younger than 35 in good health. Some clones in this sample may be carry-over from other donors' samples. The CDR3 runs from the conserved cysteine through the conserved F or W. D genes are given only for firm matches. Size is omitted from some rows. Given values are once, few, many or a class for expanded clones.

d_gene,v_gene,j_gene,abundance,CDR3aa,CDR3nt
TRBD1,TRBV15,TRBJ2-7,NA,CASRTGRSYEQYF,TGTGCCAGTAGGACAGGGAGGTCCTACGAGCAGTACTTC
NA,TRBV11-2,TRBJ2-7,NA,CASSFRYEQYF,TGTGCCAGCTCCTTCCGCTACGAGCAGTACTTC
NA,TRBV19,TRBJ2-5,NA,CASRTERQETQYF,TGTGCCAGTAGAACTGAGAGGCAAGAGACCCAGTACTTC
NA,TRBV5-1,TRBJ2-5,NA,CASSLDSPRKETQYF,TGCGCCAGCAGCCTGGACAGCCCCCGGAAGGAGACCCAGTACTTC
NA,TRBV13,TRBJ2-7,NA,CASSPRGRTYEQYF,TGTGCCAGCAGCCCCCGGGGACGAACCTACGAGCAGTACTTC
TRBD2,TRBV30,TRBJ2-3,many,CAWNPLTSGVDTQYF,TGTGCCTGGAATCCCCTTACTAGCGGGGTAGATACGCAGTATTTT
NA,TRBV6-5,TRBJ2-2,once,CASSYMGTHGELFF,TGTGCCAGCAGTTACATGGGGACGCACGGGGAGCTGTTTTTT
NA,TRBV5-6,TRBJ1-6,NA,CASSLGGSASPLHF,TGTGCCAGCAGCTTGGGAGGCAGCGCCTCACCCCTCCACTTT
TRBD2,TRBV9,TRBJ2-3,NA,CASSVSVAGGLADTQYF,TGTGCCAGCAGCGTATCCGTAGCGGGAGGGTTGGCAGATACGCAGTATTTT
TRBD1,TRBV28,TRBJ2-4,NA,CASSLYPTLTGGLAKNIQYF,TGTGCCAGCAGTTTATACCCAACATTAACAGGGGGTCTAGCCAAAAACATTCAGTACTTC
NA,TRBV10-3,TRBJ1-5,NA,CAISVGHPSNQPQHF,TGTGCCATCAGTGTAGGGCACCCTAGCAATCAGCCCCAGCATTTT
TRBD1,TRBV15,TRBJ1-2,NA,CATSRDRDRADYGYTF,TGTGCCACCAGCAGAGACCGGGACAGGGCGGACTATGGCTACACCTTC
NA,TRBV28,TRBJ1-5,NA,CASSLMIGHQPQHF,TGTGCCAGCAGTTTAATGATCGGCCATCAGCCCCAGCATTTT
NA,TRBV5-1,TRBJ2-7,NA,CASSFRSTGSYEQYF,TGCGCCAGCAGCTTCAGAAGTACAGGTTCCTACGAGCAGTACTTC
TRBD1,TRBV11-2,TRBJ2-3,NA,CASSLSTGRTDTQYF,TGTGCCAGCAGCTTGTCGACAGGGAGAACAGATACGCAGTATTTT
NA,TRBV9,TRBJ2-1,NA,CASSVGPSGEQFF,TGTGCCAGCAGCGTAGGGCCCAGCGGTGAGCAGTTCTTC
TRBD1,TRBV19,TRBJ2-5,once,CASSTRDSNQETQYF,TGTGCCAGTAGTACTAGGGACAGCAACCAAGAGACCCAGTACTTC
NA,TRBV11-3,TRBJ2-7,NA,CASSLRYEQYF,TGTGCCAGCAGCTTAAGGTATGAGCAGTACTTC
NA,TRBV6-5,TRBJ2-1,NA,CASSHRTYNEQFF,TGTGCCAGCAGTCACAGAACCTACAATGAGCAGTTCTTC
NA,TRBV27,TRBJ1-5,NA,CASSLVPVSNQPQHF,TGTGCCAGCAGTTTAGTTCCGGTGAGCAATCAGCCCCAGCATTTT
TRBD2,TRBV11-2,TRBJ2-7,NA,CASSGYTSGFSYEQYF,TGTGCCAGCAGCGGTTATACTAGCGGGTTTTCCTACGAGCAGTACTTC
NA,TRBV27,TRBJ1-4,NA,CASSSSQGPWEKLFF,TGTGCCAGCAGTTCCTCTCAGGGCCCGTGGGAAAAACTGTTTTTT
TRBD1,TRBV4-1,TRBJ1-1,NA,CASSRLQGRNTEAFF,TGCGCCAGCAGCCGACTACAGGGGAGGAACACTGAAGCTTTCTTT
NA,TRBV25-1,TRBJ1-1,NA,CASSELGLEAFF,TGTGCCAGCAGTGAACTGGGCCTTGAAGCTTTCTTT
NA,TRBV10-3,TRBJ2-3,NA,CAISESLLGQSTTDTQYF,TGTGCCATCAGTGAGTCTCTTCTGGGGCAGAGCACCACAGATACGCAGTATTTT
TRBD1,TRBV27,TRBJ2-7,NA,CASSYGTGNSYEQYF,TGTGCCAGCAGTTATGGGACAGGTAACTCCTACGAGCAGTACTTC
TRBD2,TRBV5-1,TRBJ2-1,NA,CASSWTSGSVQDEQFF,TGCGCCAGCAGCTGGACTAGCGGGAGCGTGCAGGATGAGCAGTTCTTC
NA,TRBV29-1,TRBJ1-2,once,CSVLEYGYTF,TGCAGCGTTTTAGAATATGGCTACACCTTC
TRBD1,TRBV19,TRBJ1-2,NA,CASSLTGIGYTF,TGTGCCAGTAGTCTGACAGGGATTGGCTACACCTTC